The 13 T cell receptor beta chains in this list originate from one sample, sequenced in a study of T cell clonotyping in hematopoietic cell transplantation. Only in-frame clones appear in the TCRdb table, and some are missing; sequencing was by immunoSEQ multiplex PCR. The repertoire holds around 16,000 clones, with roughly 90% as singletons. The sample consisted of peripheral blood mononuclear cells. The receptor set was obtained from a man aged 50-60 years in good health. Some clones in this sample may be carry-over from other donors' samples.

V usage is TRBV29-1 and J usage is TRBJ2-1; 7 nucleotides match TRBD1. Per germline, CDR1 SQVTM and CDR2 ANQGSEA. V shed 3 bases, J shed 7 bases, and the junction held 6 bases outside the gene matches. The CDR3 runs to 13 residues. The DNA of the CDR3 is TGCAGCGTTGATAGGGGGCGGATAAATGAGCAGTTCTTC. Protein product: CSVDRGRINEQFF.

The CDR3 loop is CASSVVRGGTDTQYF. DNA of the CDR3: TGTGCCAGCAGCGTAGTGCGGGGGGGCACAGATACGCAGTATTTT. The chain combines TRBV9 with TRBJ2-3, with 8 bases lining up with TRBD2. The CDR3 is 15 amino acids. With 0 bases clipped from V and 1 base from J, the junction kept 1 base outside the gene matches. In germline, CDR1 is SGDLS, CDR2 YYNGEE.

This clone was detected only once. The chain uses TRBV7-3 and TRBJ2-7; a possible D gene is TRBD1 (6 bases). V lost 4 bases and J lost 6, with 13 bases in between. Germline CDR1 reads SGHTA; CDR2 reads FQGTGA. CDR3 length equals 13 residues. CDR3 in amino acids: CASSSFRGSEQYF. For the CDR3, the DNA is TGTGCCAGCAGCTCATTCAGGGGTAGCGAGCAGTACTTC.

The rearrangement joins TRBV19 to TRBJ2-3, with D possibly being TRBD2 (6 bases). The CDR3 is 15 amino acids. Germline lookup yields CDR1 LNHDA and CDR2 SQIVND (reference sequence). Deletions cut 3 bases from V and 5 bases from J, with 15 bases between. CDR3 amino acids: CASSISPGVEDTQYF. CDR3 bases: TGTGCCAGTAGTATTTCCCCGGGGGTCGAAGATACGCAGTATTTT.

This rearrangement joins TRBV28 to TRBJ2-7; no reliable D call. Trimming stripped 7 bases from V and 2 bases from J, with 12 bases between. The CDR3 is 13 residues long. Germline V gene sequence: CDR1 MDHEN, CDR2 SYDVKM. The CDR3 loop reads CASTRTATYEQYF. In nucleotides, the CDR3 is TGTGCCAGCACTCGGACGGCCACCTACGAGCAGTACTTC.

The rearrangement links TRBV27 to TRBJ2-7; 9 bases are shared with TRBD2. The V gene end was trimmed by 6 bases and the J gene end by 0 bases; junction bases not matched to a gene: 6. The CDR3 has 15 amino acids. Per germline, CDR1 MNHEY and CDR2 SMNVEV (reference sequence). CDR3 region: CASSGIAGVSYEQYF. In nucleotides, the CDR3 is TGTGCCAGCAGCGGGATAGCGGGGGTCTCCTACGAGCAGTACTTC.

The V gene is TRBV10-3, the J gene TRBJ2-6; D uncertain. Between the trimmed V and J ends, which lost 6 bases and 1 base, there was a span of 7 bases. CDR1 and CDR2 (germline): ENHRY, SYGVKD. The CDR3 contains 14 residues. The CDR3 reads CAISQPSGANVLTF. CDR3 DNA: TGTGCCATCAGCCAGCCTTCTGGGGCCAACGTCCTGACTTTC.

The chain couples TRBV2 to TRBJ2-2; D tentatively fits TRBD1 or TRBD2 (5 bases each). The germline CDR1 and CDR2 sequences are SNHLY and FYNNEI. CDR3 size: 12 residues. With 7 bases removed from V and 6 bases from J, the gap between germline ends came to 9 bases. Here the CDR3 DNA reads TGTGCCAGCAAGAGGGACCCCGGGGAGCTGTTTTTT. This gives the protein CASKRDPGELFF.

This clone has a handful of counts. The chain links TRBV30 to TRBJ2-6, with D tentatively TRBD1 (5 bases). Deletions cut 3 bases from V and 4 bases from J, with 10 bases between. The CDR3 has 14 amino acids. The germline V gene encodes CDR1 GTSNPN and CDR2 SVGIG (reference sequence). The CDR3 protein is CAWRGAPGANVLTF. The CDR3 DNA reads TGTGCCTGGAGAGGGGCGCCCGGGGCCAACGTCCTGACTTTC.

J is TRBJ1-3 and V is TRBV6-5, with D possibly matching TRBD1 (5 bases). The V gene lost 5 bases and the J gene lost 3 bases, with 14 bases spanning the gap. Germline CDR1 reads MNHEY; CDR2 reads SVGAGI. The CDR3 consists of 15 residues. This CDR3 is CASSPQGPGGNTIYF. Written as DNA, the CDR3 is TGTGCCAGCAGTCCTCAGGGTCCAGGTGGAAACACCATATATTTT.

This clone was seen once. This chain links TRBV27 with TRBJ2-7, with D possibly called TRBD1 or TRBD2 (5 bases each). V was pared by 4 bases and J by 3 bases, with 16 bases between. The CDR3 is 15 residues long. In germline, CDR1 is MNHEY, CDR2 SMNVEV (reference sequence). This CDR3 is CASSSARGRGYEQYF. CDR3 nucleotide sequence: TGTGCCAGCAGTTCCGCTCGGGGAAGGGGCTACGAGCAGTACTTC.

The chain joins TRBV7-9 to TRBJ1-5, with D maybe TRBD1 (5 bases). The V and J ends lost 5 bases and 4 bases respectively, with 12 bases between them. CDR3 length equals 14 residues. Germline loops: CDR1 SEHNR, CDR2 FQNEAQ (reference sequence). The CDR3 is CASSPGVGNQPQHF. The CDR3 DNA sequence: TGTGCCAGCAGCCCGGGGGTGGGGAATCAGCCCCAGCATTTT. The variable domain in full, completed from reference TRBV7-9 and TRBJ1-5, reads DTGVSQNPRHKITKRGQNVTFRCDPISEHNRLYWYRQTLGQGPEFLTYFQNEAQLEKSRLLSDRFSAERPKGSFSTLEIQRTEQGDSAMYLCASSPGVGNQPQHFGDGTRLSIL.

CDR3 DNA: TGTGCCAGCAGCTCACGGGGCCCTTATGGCTACACCTTC. It is translated as CASSSRGPYGYTF. V gene TRBV7-2 combines with J gene TRBJ1-2, with D perhaps TRBD1 (5 bases). There are 13 residues in the CDR3. Germline V gene sequence: CDR1 SGHTA, CDR2 FQGNSA. Trimming shortened V by 4 bases and J by 5 bases, and 11 bases separated the two germline ends. The whole variable domain, filled in from reference TRBV7-2 and TRBJ1-2, reads GAGVSQSPSNKVTEKGKDVELRCDPISGHTALYWYRQSLGQGLEFLIYFQGNSAPDKSGLPSDRFSAERTGGSVSTLTIQRTQQEDSAVYLCASSSRGPYGYTFGSGTRLTVV.